The entry below gives a single T cell receptor (beta chain) sequence along with its context. Using immunoSEQ multiplex PCR, the repertoire was profiled, and TCRdb retains in-frame clones only, with some absent. The table includes hundreds of thousands of clones, around 87% detected once. These data come from a study of shared T cell receptors in the human thymus. The CDR3 runs to 15 residues. The germline gives CDR1 SNHLY, CDR2 FYNNEI. The ends lost 4 bases at V and 1 base at J; junction bases unmatched: 4. This sample was also put to use in a study of human thymus T cells. From that paper: Corrective surgery for congenital heart defects was being performed on the healthy Finnish infants who were the donors. Resections obtained during corrective heart surgery supplied the thymus tissue.

Sequenced: thymocytes. The source of this sequence is a boy in the first two years of life with a congenital heart defect. The chain recombines TRBV2 with TRBJ2-4; 7 nucleotides align to TRBD2. In nucleotides, the CDR3 is TGTGCCAGCAGTGTCAGCGGGACGGCCAAAAACATTCAGTACTTC. Protein sequence: CASSVSGTAKNIQYF.